The clone carrying this TCR beta chain has a handful of counts. Its specificity is not known. Deletions cut 4 bases from V and 4 bases from J, with 17 bases between. Germline V gene lookup returns CDR1 SGHKS and CDR2 YYEKEE (reference sequence). The CDR3 contains 15 residues. Noted time point: week 11, during vaccination. One vaccine dose held 300 ug of mutant IDH1 20-mer peptide and came with topical imiquimod. Sequenced by immunoSEQ multiplex PCR; TCRdb stores in-frame clones only, minus some. Altogether roughly 30,000 clones are present, under 80% being singletons, with the ten largest covering approximately 24%. This specimen belongs to a study of a mutant IDH1 vaccine in newly diagnosed glioma.

This TCR came from a man between 25 and 39 years old with glioma. This sample comprised PBMCs, obtained from a glioma patient whose treatment included an IDH1 peptide vaccine. The V call is TRBV5-5, the J call TRBJ1-1; possibly TRBD1 for D (5 bases). CDR3 protein: CASSGADGGGTEAFF. CDR3 nucleotide sequence: TGTGCCAGCAGCGGGGCGGACGGGGGAGGCACTGAAGCTTTCTTT.